A single sample is the source of the 9 T cell receptor beta chains below, sequenced in a study of T cells in Graves' hyperthyroidism and ophthalmopathy. The investigators amplified TCR beta CDR3 regions from RNA transcripts. The primer set for the first-round RT-PCR of the TCR CDR3 was HTBI. TCRdb re-derived calls from the multiplex PCR reads in MiXCR, one entry per CDR3 protein. The sample lists about 710,000 distinct CDR3 sequences, roughly 15% occurring once. Sequencing was done on a sample of blood. All receptors come from a man between 18 and 29 years old with Graves' hyperthyroidism.

This clonotype has a count of ten or more. This sequence joins TRBV2 and TRBJ2-5, with D perhaps TRBD2 (6 bases). The V and J ends lost 1 base and 7 bases respectively, with 10 bases between them. The CDR3 is 13 amino acids. Germline V gene lookup returns CDR1 SNHLY and CDR2 FYNNEI. The CDR3 DNA follows: TGTGCCAGCAGTGAAGTTTCCGGGGGGACCCAGTACTTC. Its translation is CASSEVSGGTQYF.

V and J are TRBV3-1 and TRBJ1-2; perhaps TRBD1 as D (5 bases). The germline CDR1 and CDR2 sequences are LGHDT and YNNKEL (reference sequence). The CDR3 has 16 amino acids. The V end was cut by 6 bases, the J end by 4 bases, with 21 bases between. The CDR3 nucleotides read TGTGCCAGCAGAGGGGACGCACAGTCAGCCGTCTATGGCTACACCTTC. It is translated as CASRGDAQSAVYGYTF.

This clonotype was seen at least ten times. This chain joins TRBV7-9 and TRBJ2-1; 7 nucleotides line up with TRBD2. V lost 1 base, J lost 6 bases, and 9 bases stayed unmatched. This CDR3 is 16 amino acids long. CDR1 and CDR2 from the germline V gene are SEHNR and FQNEAQ (reference sequence). CDR3 DNA sequence: TGTGCCAGCAGCTTAGATGCCGGGAGGTCAGGCAATGAGCAGTTCTTC. This gives the protein CASSLDAGRSGNEQFF.

This chain links TRBV9 with TRBJ2-7; unclear D gene. V was trimmed by 0 bases and J by 0 bases, leaving 10 bases between them. The CDR3 totals 15 residues. Germline CDR1 is SGDLS and CDR2 is YYNGEE. The CDR3 loop is CASSVGLPSSYEQYF. CDR3 coding DNA: TGTGCCAGCAGCGTAGGCCTTCCTAGCTCCTACGAGCAGTACTTC.

This clonotype was found many times. This CDR3 reads CASSLSLRWGVPYEQYF. The CDR3 DNA is TGTGCCAGCAGTTTATCGCTCAGGTGGGGGGTTCCCTACGAGCAGTACTTC. This chain connects TRBV27 to TRBJ2-7, with D possibly being TRBD2 (6 bases). The V gene lost 0 bases and the J gene lost 2 bases, with 17 bases spanning the gap. This CDR3 has 17 residues. Germline CDR1 reads MNHEY; CDR2 reads SMNVEV (reference sequence).

This clonotype was observed a handful of times. V gene TRBV12-3 or TRBV12-4 combines with J gene TRBJ1-5; TRBD1 matches at 7 bases. This CDR3 comprises 17 residues. J was trimmed by 5 bases and V by 7 bases; bases with no gene match: 17. The DNA of the CDR3 is TGTGCCAGCACTATACATCAGGGGGAGTTAAGGGATCAGCCCCAGCATTTT. Its translation is CASTIHQGELRDQPQHF.

Notes on this clonotype: At one boundary the junction diverges from the germline segment, which might be a read error. The chain employs TRBV28 and TRBJ1-3; no clear D. This CDR3 is built from 13 residues. In germline, CDR1 is MDHEN, CDR2 SYDVKM. This CDR3 reads CASTEGAGNAIYF. For the CDR3, the DNA is TGTGCCAGCACTGAGGGTGCTGGAAACGCCATATATTTT.

This clonotype appeared a single time. With a much larger clone just one base away, this may be a read error. The chain uses TRBV28 and TRBJ2-2, with D unclear. The CDR3 loop spans 12 amino acids. Germline V gives CDR1 MDHEN, CDR2 SYDVKM. Trimming took off 5 bases at V and 13 bases at J, with 14 bases between the two ends. CDR3 residues: CASSIKGSWLFF. The CDR3 DNA is TGTGCCAGCAGTATAAAGGGCAGTTGGCTGTTTTTT.

V is TRBV5-1 and J is TRBJ2-7; D may be TRBD1 or TRBD2 (5 bases each). V dropped 0 bases and J dropped 5 bases, with 12 bases sitting between them. Germline V gene lookup returns CDR1 SGHRS and CDR2 YFSETQ. The CDR3 spans 14 residues. This CDR3 is CASSLAVRGDEQYF. In DNA form, the CDR3 reads TGCGCCAGCAGCTTGGCCGTCAGAGGGGACGAGCAGTACTTC.